This TCR beta chain is from a study of blood T cell repertoires in COVID-19. Study overall: Spain, Italy and the United States supplied samples that represented acute and convalescent COVID-19. Nucleic acid was either cDNA or gDNA, and it came from T cells, B-cell-depleted T cells, or PBMCs.

V lost 5 bases and J lost 6; bases outside the gene matches: 4. CDR3 length: 14 amino acids. The germline V gene encodes CDR1 MGHRA and CDR2 YSYEKL. In the study's own analysis: Reference gene primer amplification in the assay estimated nucleated cell counts. Here immunoSEQ multiplex PCR was the method, and the copy in TCRdb shows in-frame clones only, minus some. V and J calls plus clone size are reproduced from that table; the DNA served to infer D and trimming. Here the sample spans about 94,000 clones, around 82% being singletons. V usage is TRBV4-1 and J usage is TRBJ1-4, with 9 bases fitting TRBD1. This TCR derives from a man in his sixties with acute or convalescent COVID-19. The material sequenced was peripheral blood. CDR3 DNA sequence: TGCGCCAGCAGCAACACAGGGGGCCATGAAAAACTGTTTTTT. It encodes CASSNTGGHEKLFF.